The entry below gives a single T cell receptor (beta chain) sequence along with its context. Here immunoSEQ multiplex PCR was the method, and the copy in TCRdb shows in-frame clones only, minus some. The sample shows around 980,000 clones, approximately 78% of them seen only once. This sample is drawn from a study of shared clonotypes between healthy human individuals. Germline loops: CDR1 SGHVS, CDR2 FQNEAQ. This CDR3 has 13 amino acids. The V segment lost 5 bases and the J segment 4 bases; nucleotides outside the gene matches: 3. Sequencing input: memory CD4+ T cells from PBMCs. Subset denoted: CD45RA-negative fraction. This sequence originates from a young man in good health. Some clones in this sample may be carry-over from other donors' samples. The rearrangement links TRBV7-8 to TRBJ1-1, with 8 bases lining up with TRBD1. DNA for the CDR3: TGTGCCAGCAGCCAGGGGGCTACCACTGAAGCTTTCTTT. Protein product: CASSQGATTEAFF.